This T cell receptor (beta chain) was documented in a study of T cells after yellow fever vaccination. This clonotype is medium-sized. Findings of the study overall: The secondary response showed a weaker magnitude and a faster peak, day 5 versus 15.

MiXCR, run by TCRdb on the 5' RACE reads, gives a single entry per CDR3 protein. The sample yields under 50,000 distinct CDR3 sequences, around 6.5% seen once. The CDR3 contains 14 residues. V was clipped by 3 bases and J by 5 bases; unmatched bases: 3. Germline assignment: CDR1 SGHAT and CDR2 FQNNGV. This sequence was found in a young man who received the YFV17D yellow fever vaccine. The sequenced sample was PBMCs, either bulk or a sorted T-cell subset (CD4+, CD8+, memory, or dextramer-sorted; not recorded which), obtained 45 days after the yellow fever booster vaccination. The chain employs TRBV11-2 and TRBJ2-5, with 10 positions matching TRBD2. CDR3: CASSLGLAMETQYF. The CDR3 DNA reads as TGTGCCAGCAGCTTGGGACTAGCGATGGAGACCCAGTACTTC.